These 21 T cell receptor beta chains originate from one sample sequenced in a study of CD8 T cells in ankylosing spondylitis. TCRdb redid the calling of the 5' RACE reads with MiXCR, one entry per CDR3 protein. Of roughly 180,000 distinct CDR3 sequences listed, over 10% are singletons. The sequenced material came from blood, either unsorted or a sorted T cell fraction (not recorded which). These TCRs come from a female donor with ankylosing spondylitis or in good health (not recorded which).

In its sample, this clonotype was seen many times. The J gene is TRBJ2-2, the V gene TRBV11-3; TRBD1 aligns across 7 bases. V trimming: 5 bases; J trimming: 0 bases; junction bases outside the gene matches: 9. This CDR3 has 17 amino acids. Germline V gives CDR1 SGHNT, CDR2 YENEEA. DNA for the CDR3: TGTGCCAGCAGCCCAGGACAGGCTTTATCGAACACCGGGGAGCTGTTTTTT. It encodes CASSPGQALSNTGELFF.

The V and J genes are TRBV7-2 and TRBJ2-3, with 7 positions matching TRBD2. The ends lost 5 bases at V and 5 bases at J; junction bases unmatched: 7. The CDR3 is 14 residues long. Germline CDR1 SGHTA, CDR2 FQGNSA. CDR3: CASSPQPGGDTQYF. CDR3 DNA: TGTGCCAGCAGCCCTCAGCCGGGGGGAGATACGCAGTATTTT.

The table lists this clonotype with many counts. The chain has TRBV6-4 and TRBJ2-2, with 7 bases aligning to TRBD2. V lost 2 bases and J lost 3; bases outside the gene matches: 3. Germline CDR1 is MRHNA and CDR2 is SNTAGT. The CDR3 is 15 amino acids. Here the CDR3 DNA reads TGTGCCAGCAGTGACGCTAGCGGAGACACCGGGGAGCTGTTTTTT. Amino acids: CASSDASGDTGELFF.

This clonotype was observed many times. The rearrangement links TRBV7-2 to TRBJ2-3, with D unclear. Germline CDR1 SGHTA, CDR2 FQGNSA. Deletions cut 5 bases from V and 5 bases from J, with 8 bases between. This CDR3 is built from 12 residues. The CDR3 DNA is TGTGCCAGCAGCCCCTACGGAGATACGCAGTATTTT. Amino acids: CASSPYGDTQYF.

This clonotype was detected a few times. This rearrangement joins TRBV11-3 to TRBJ2-5; perhaps TRBD2 as D (5 bases). CDR1 and CDR2 (germline): SGHNT, YENEEA. V lost 0 bases and J lost 1, with 12 bases in between. CDR3 length equals 16 residues. The CDR3 spells CASSLEVMGSQETQYF. The DNA for the CDR3 is TGTGCCAGCAGCTTAGAGGTTATGGGGAGCCAAGAGACCCAGTACTTC.

There are a few counts of this clonotype. The genes are TRBV7-2 and TRBJ2-7; D uncertain. CDR1 SGHTA and CDR2 FQGNSA come from the germline V gene. The CDR3 loop spans 14 amino acids. V shed 1 base and J shed 4 bases, with 11 bases lying between them. CDR3 nucleotide sequence: TGTGCCAGCAGCTTAGGGGAAGACTCTTACGAGCAGTACTTC. It translates to CASSLGEDSYEQYF. The full variable domain, rest sourced from reference TRBV7-2 and TRBJ2-7, is GAGVSQSPSNKVTEKGKDVELRCDPISGHTALYWYRQSLGQGLEFLIYFQGNSAPDKSGLPSDRFSAERTGGSVSTLTIQRTQQEDSAVYLCASSLGEDSYEQYFGPGTRLTVT.

As concerns this clonotype: One base away lies a much larger clone, so this may be a sequencing read error. This chain links TRBV9 with TRBJ2-3; possible D gene TRBD2, 6 bases. This CDR3 spans 17 amino acids. Per germline, CDR1 SGDLS and CDR2 YYNGEE. V lost 0 bases and J 2 bases, leaving 16 bases between the germline ends. The CDR3 DNA reads as TGTGCCAGCAGCGTAGGGGAGGCAGGAACATTCACAGATACGCAGTATTTT. Translating it yields CASSVGEAGTFTDTQYF.

This clonotype was picked up many times. This CDR3 is CASSSGTSYEQYF. The CDR3, as DNA: TGTGCCAGCAGCTCCGGGACTAGCTACGAGCAGTACTTC. This chain joins TRBV7-7 and TRBJ2-7; 8 bases match TRBD2. Germline loops: CDR1 SSHAT, CDR2 FNYEAQ (reference sequence). With 4 bases clipped from V and 3 bases from J, the junction kept 2 bases outside the gene matches. This CDR3 is built from 13 residues.

In its sample, this clonotype was seen a few times. V usage is TRBV5-1 and J usage is TRBJ1-2, with D tentatively TRBD1 (5 bases). This CDR3 has 15 residues. Germline V gene lookup returns CDR1 SGHRS and CDR2 YFSETQ. Trimming took 2 bases from V and 6 from J, leaving 17 bases between them. The CDR3 is CASSLQDGWSDGYTF. The CDR3 bases are TGCGCCAGCAGCTTACAGGACGGATGGAGTGATGGCTACACCTTC.

In the case of this clonotype: One end of the junction is discordant with germline, which a read error may explain. This sequence joins TRBV7-9 and TRBJ1-4, with TRBD1 matching over 7 bases. Germline V gene sequence: CDR1 SEHNR, CDR2 FQNEAQ (reference sequence). This CDR3 is 12 amino acids long. CDR3 sequence: CAGSEQGEKLFF. The CDR3 DNA follows: TGTGCCGGCAGCGAACAGGGGGAAAAACTGTTTTTT.

The sample holds many counts of this clonotype. V and J are TRBV20-1 and TRBJ2-7; D call uncertain. The CDR3 covers 12 residues. V was cut by 0 bases and J by 4 bases, with 7 bases left in between. Germline loops: CDR1 DFQATT, CDR2 SNEGSKA (reference sequence). CDR3 in DNA: TGCAGTGCTAGAGATGTAAGTTACGAGCAGTACTTC. Amino acid sequence: CSARDVSYEQYF.

This clonotype was observed at least ten times. The rearrangement uses TRBV12-3 or TRBV12-4 and TRBJ1-2; D is perhaps TRBD1 (6 bases). The CDR3 length is 12 residues. V dropped 7 bases and J dropped 8 bases, with 14 bases sitting between them. Here the CDR3 DNA reads TGTGCCAGCACACCGGGACACCACGGCTACACCTTC. Its translation: CASTPGHHGYTF.

This clonotype was counted many times. The rearrangement uses TRBV29-1 and TRBJ1-2; 9 bases map to TRBD1. Germline CDR1 is SQVTM and CDR2 is ANQGSEA. The CDR3 sequence is 13 residues long. The junction had 5 bases not matched to a gene; V was cut back by 1 base and J by 8 bases. The CDR3 sequence is CSVEGGTGQGYTF. DNA of the CDR3: TGCAGCGTTGAAGGGGGGACAGGGCAAGGCTACACCTTC.

This clonotype has a count of ten or more. The V gene is TRBV6-1, the J gene TRBJ2-1; TRBD2 matches 8 bases. This CDR3 spans 14 amino acids. J lost 8 bases, V lost 3 bases, and 6 bases had no gene match. Per germline, CDR1 MNHNS and CDR2 SASEGT. The chain's CDR3 is CASSDQRERDEQFF. In DNA form, the CDR3 reads TGTGCCAGCAGTGATCAGCGGGAGCGGGATGAGCAGTTCTTC.

This clonotype was counted only a few times. The rearrangement joins TRBV9 to TRBJ2-2; D remains ambiguous. This CDR3 is built from 14 residues. V lost 0 bases and J 2 bases, leaving 5 bases between the germline ends. Germline V gene sequence: CDR1 SGDLS, CDR2 YYNGEE. In nucleotides, the CDR3 is TGTGCCAGCAGCGTAGGAGGTAACACCGGGGAGCTGTTTTTT. Residues: CASSVGGNTGELFF.

Only a few counts were recorded for this clonotype. J is TRBJ1-2 and V is TRBV20-1; 12 nucleotides line up with TRBD1. This CDR3 has 16 amino acids. Germline CDR1 DFQATT, CDR2 SNEGSKA (reference sequence). Trimming took 3 bases from V and 4 from J; bases not matched to a gene: 9. The CDR3 nucleotides are TGCAGTGCTAGGTCCGTAGGGACAGGGGGCGGCTATGGCTACACCTTC. Amino acid sequence: CSARSVGTGGGYGYTF.

This clonotype was recorded at least ten times. V gene TRBV5-1 combines with J gene TRBJ1-1; D might be TRBD1 (5 bases). Germline CDR1 SGHRS, CDR2 YFSETQ. The CDR3 covers 16 residues. Deletions cut 7 bases from V and 3 bases from J, with 22 bases between. The DNA of the CDR3 is TGCGCCAGCCGGGATCTAACAGGAGGCTCGGACACTGAAGCTTTCTTT. The encoded protein is CASRDLTGGSDTEAFF.

The rearrangement links TRBV7-6 to TRBJ2-1; D is perhaps TRBD2 (6 bases). CDR1 and CDR2 (germline): SGHVS, FNYEAQ. The V end lost 5 bases, the J end lost 3 bases, and 14 bases lay between the germline ends. The CDR3 length is 15 residues. The CDR3 DNA sequence: TGTGCCAGCAGCCCAAGTAGCGGTTACTACAATGAGCAGTTCTTC. This codes for CASSPSSGYYNEQFF.

This clonotype was seen ten or more times. This rearrangement joins TRBV4-2 to TRBJ1-3; 9 bases agree with TRBD1. The CDR3 has 16 residues. Germline-derived CDR1 and CDR2 are LGHNA and YNFKEQ. Trimming at V came to 0 bases and at J to 2 bases, leaving 2 bases not matched to a gene. CDR3 protein: CASSQDRDRAGNTIYF. CDR3 DNA: TGTGCCAGCAGCCAAGACCGGGACAGGGCTGGAAACACCATATATTTT.

The J gene is TRBJ1-4, the V gene TRBV20-1; TRBD1 agrees at 9 bases. CDR1 is DFQATT, CDR2 SNEGSKA, per germline (reference sequence). The V gene end was trimmed by 5 bases and the J gene end by 4 bases; junction bases not matched to a gene: 5. CDR3 length: 14 amino acids. CDR3 nucleotides: TGCAGTGCTTTGCCGGGACAGGGTAATGAAAAACTGTTTTTT. It yields the protein CSALPGQGNEKLFF.

This chain joins TRBV28 and TRBJ2-7; possible D gene TRBD1, 6 bases. V lost 5 bases and J lost 1, with 18 bases in between. Looked up from germline, CDR1 is MDHEN and CDR2 is SYDVKM. The CDR3 is 16 amino acids. CDR3 protein: CASSETGRGISYEQYF. The CDR3 DNA is TGTGCCAGCAGTGAAACAGGGCGCGGAATTTCCTACGAGCAGTACTTC.